This TCR beta chain was found in a study of T cell repertoires in cytomegalovirus infection. On the study more broadly: Well-studied HLA-B-restricted epitopes and recently identified HLA-C-restricted epitopes of CMV were both used in the study.

Each CDR3 protein gets one entry after TCRdb re-called the reads with MiXCR. Of a few hundred thousand distinct CDR3 sequences listed, almost 40% are singletons. This CDR3 comprises 17 residues. CDR1 is LGHNA, CDR2 YSLEER, per germline. Study-level results: Summed frequency of shared TCR beta families picked out CMV carriers who also had the relevant HLA. HLA-C-restricted CMV-specific TCR beta clonotypes were dominant in the ex vivo response.

In the case of this clonotype: Its target is unknown. A junction boundary mismatches the germline segment, possibly from a read error.

This chain uses TRBV4-3 with TRBJ2-3; 8 bases agree with TRBD1. The TCR sequence derives from a human donor in good health (CMV status not recorded). Some clones in this sample may be carry-over from other donors' samples. This specimen consisted of cultured PBMCs, obtained from culture after CMV antigen stimulation. The CDR3 DNA reads TGCGCCAGCAGCAAAGACCCCACAGGGGGGTCGGCTAATACGCAGTATTTT. Protein sequence: CASSKDPTGGSANTQYF.